Sequencing of this TCR beta chain was carried out in a study of OX40 agonist ivuxolimab in advanced cancers. A note on the overall study: Ivuxolimab was a fully human IgG2 agonistic monoclonal antibody targeting the costimulatory receptor OX40 (CD134). Intravenous ivuxolimab was administered to patients every 2 weeks at six dose levels: 0.01, 0.1, 0.3, 1.5, 3 and 10 mg/kg. Among the roughly 54 dose-escalation patients, about 19 had hepatocellular carcinoma, approximately 15 melanoma, 9 renal cell carcinoma and 9 head and neck cancer. The dose-escalation cohort was 82.7% male with a mean age of approximately 60 years, ranging from 23 to 79. Prior anti-PD-1, anti-PD-L1 or anti-CTLA-4 therapy was permitted, and less than 45% of dose-escalation patients had received checkpoint inhibitors. Partial responses occurred in three dose-escalation patients, of whom one had hepatocellular carcinoma and two had cutaneous melanoma. The purpose of peripheral TCRbeta sequencing was to test whether ivuxolimab changed TCR sequence diversity and led to clonal T-cell expansion. The paper covers the monotherapy dose-escalation part of the phase I ivuxolimab trial, which included N ≈ 57 patients. What the authors observed across the whole study: Which antigens the clonally expanded peripheral T cells were specific for was not determined. Clonal expansion of both CD4+ and CD8+ blood T cells was observed from baseline to week 6 at doses 0.1 to 3.0 mg/kg. After ivuxolimab, CD8+ T cells had more expanded clones than CD4+ T cells on average. In the 0.1-3.0 mg/kg groups, partial responders had among the lowest normalized peripheral clonal expansion, particularly in CD8+ T cells. Low levels of normalized T-cell clonal expansion were also seen in some patients who did not respond.

Genomic DNA was isolated from the sorted cells so that the TCRbeta CDR3 region could be sequenced. The immunoSEQ Assay was used for sequencing of TCRbeta CDR3 regions. Entries here come from immuneACCESS through TCRdb and include only in-frame sequences with V and J called. Some clones fail to appear in such tables; in the studies checked, an unresolved V gene covers under half of the shortfall, and the cause of the remainder is unknown. Recorded for this sample are about 26,000 clones; roughly three quarters of them occurred a single time. The biggest ten clones account for about 14% of the sample. Concerning this clone itself: Its recognized antigen is unknown. There are no base qualities to consult, and no much larger clone falls within one base.

The trial excluded patients who had a history of autoimmune disease or were on systemic immunosuppression. Peripheral blood for TCR sequencing was collected from all dose cohorts at baseline, on cycle 4 day 1, and on cycle 7 day 1. Samples were obtained from an open-label, multicenter, first-in-human phase I dose-escalation trial of ivuxolimab. The trial enrolled adults with locally advanced or metastatic head and neck squamous cell, hepatocellular, melanoma or renal cell carcinoma. CD4+ and CD8+ T cells were sorted separately from peripheral blood before TCR sequencing. CDR1 and CDR2 are drawn from the germline V gene: LGHNA, YNFKEQ. The CDR3 sequence holds 16 residues, the cysteine and phenylalanine included. The only DNA kept is the CDR3, 48 bases in frame from the first base. Trimming accounts for 1 base at V and 1 base at J, while the number of junction bases matched to no gene is 2.

The receptor chain draws on TRBV4-2 and TRBJ2-1, and TRBD2 matches 9 of the central bases. This TCR derives from an adult with an advanced solid tumor such as melanoma, head and neck, liver or kidney cancer. Sample: CD4+ or CD8+ T cells sorted from blood, taken in a trial of the OX40 agonist ivuxolimab. The sequenced DNA: TGTGCCAGCAGCCAAGGCGGGGGGGGGTCCTACAATGAGCAGTTCTTC. This gives the protein CASSQGGGGSYNEQFF.